The 26 T cell receptor beta chains listed next were all sequenced from one sample in a study of cytomegalovirus exposure and HLA in healthy donors. PCR primers comprised 60 Vbeta and 13 Jbeta primers. TCRdb keeps only in-frame clones here, not all; method: immunoSEQ multiplex PCR. The data hold 150,000 to 200,000 clones, with approximately 81% observed a single time. Sample: PBMCs. Every receptor here comes from a man aged 25-45 years in good health and CMV-seropositive.

The chain employs TRBV2 and TRBJ1-2; D is possibly TRBD1 (5 bases). CDR3 length equals 14 residues. Germline CDR1 SNHLY, CDR2 FYNNEI. Trimming left V 1 base short and J 4 bases short, with 10 bases between. The CDR3 sequence: CASSEVWGSYGYTF. DNA of the CDR3: TGTGCCAGCAGTGAAGTGTGGGGCAGCTATGGCTACACCTTC.

This rearrangement joins TRBV6-1 to TRBJ2-1; 9 bases match TRBD2. Germline loops: CDR1 MNHNS, CDR2 SASEGT. Trimming took 10 bases from V and 6 from J; bases not matched to a gene: 13. This CDR3 contains 15 residues. CDR3 DNA: TGTGCCACTCGGGGAGTAGCGGGAGCGGGCAATGAGCAGTTCTTC. Translated: CATRGVAGAGNEQFF.

The chain joins TRBV9 to TRBJ1-4; 10 nucleotides line up with TRBD1. The CDR3 loop spans 20 amino acids. J gave up 2 bases and V 0 bases, and 13 bases lay outside the gene matches. CDR1 and CDR2 from the germline V gene are SGDLS and YYNGEE. The CDR3 coding sequence is TGTGCCAGCAGCGTAGGAGCTTTGACAGGGGGCGATCCTACTAATGAAAAACTGTTTTTT. This encodes CASSVGALTGGDPTNEKLFF.

V is TRBV2 and J is TRBJ1-2; the D is unclear. The ends were cut back, 0 bases at V and 8 bases at J, with 13 bases in the middle. The CDR3 runs to 14 residues. CDR1 and CDR2 from the germline V gene are SNHLY and FYNNEI. The CDR3 reads CASSEARGIRGYTF. The CDR3 nucleotides read TGTGCCAGCAGTGAAGCGCGGGGTATTAGAGGCTACACCTTC.

The rearrangement joins TRBV25-1 to TRBJ2-1, with D possibly being TRBD2 (5 bases). Per germline, CDR1 MGHDK and CDR2 SYGVNS. The ends were cut back, 1 base at V and 5 bases at J, with 9 bases in the middle. This CDR3 has 14 amino acids. The CDR3 bases are TGTGCCAGCAGTGAATTCGGGATGGACAATGAGCAGTTCTTC. It specifies CASSEFGMDNEQFF.

A note on this clone: The germline gene is not matched at one end of the junction; a read error may be the cause. The chain combines TRBV7-9 with TRBJ2-2; no clear D. Germline loops: CDR1 SEHNR, CDR2 FQNEAQ (reference sequence). The CDR3 totals 13 residues. CDR3 nucleotide sequence: TGTTCCAGCGTAGCTTGGGTAACCGGGGAGCTGTTTTTT. Its translation: CSSVAWVTGELFF. The entire variable domain, with the rest obtained from reference TRBV7-9 and TRBJ2-2, is as follows: DTGVSQNPRHKITKRGQNVTFRCDPISEHNRLYWYRQTLGQGPEFLTYFQNEAQLEKSRLLSDRFSAERPKGSFSTLEIQRTEQGDSAMYLCSSVAWVTGELFFGEGSRLTVL.

The chain is built from TRBV6-5 and TRBJ1-5; no reliable D call. The CDR3 is made up of 12 amino acids. The germline V gene has CDR1 MNHEY and CDR2 SVGAGI. V lost 7 bases, J lost 4 bases, and 8 bases lay in between. CDR3 region: CASKRGNQPQHF. Written as DNA, the CDR3 is TGTGCCAGCAAACGAGGGAATCAGCCCCAGCATTTT.

This chain connects TRBV7-6 to TRBJ2-2; D perhaps matches TRBD1 (5 bases). V lost 6 bases to trimming and J lost 6 bases, with 14 bases between them. The germline V gene encodes CDR1 SGHVS and CDR2 FNYEAQ. This CDR3 has 14 residues. In DNA, the CDR3 is TGTGCCAGCAGTCCCGGACATAGTGCCGGGGAGCTGTTTTTT. Translation: CASSPGHSAGELFF.

V usage is TRBV11-3 and J usage is TRBJ2-1; D possibly corresponds to TRBD1 (6 bases). This CDR3 is built from 14 residues. V was pared by 5 bases and J by 9 bases, with 17 bases between. CDR1 SGHNT and CDR2 YENEEA come from the germline V gene. DNA for the CDR3: TGTGCCAGCAGCCCGAGGGACCTAGGGGGTGAGCAGTTCTTC. Translated: CASSPRDLGGEQFF.

This chain uses TRBV4-2 with TRBJ1-1, with D possibly matching TRBD1 (6 bases). The CDR3 loop spans 16 amino acids. Germline V gene sequence: CDR1 LGHNA, CDR2 YNFKEQ. V lost 4 bases and J 0 bases, leaving 15 bases between the germline ends. CDR3 loop: CASSPQEGQLNTEAFF. The DNA of the CDR3 is TGTGCCAGCAGCCCGCAGGAAGGACAGCTGAACACTGAAGCTTTCTTT.

V gene TRBV18 combines with J gene TRBJ2-1, with 7 bases aligning to TRBD1. This CDR3 contains 13 residues. The germline V gene encodes CDR1 KGHSH and CDR2 LQKENI. With V trimmed by 2 bases and J by 8 bases, 3 bases remained unmatched. The CDR3 region is CASSPGTVYEQFF. The CDR3, as DNA: TGTGCCAGCTCACCAGGGACAGTGTATGAGCAGTTCTTC.

The gene calls are TRBV7-2 and TRBJ1-4, with D tentatively TRBD1 (5 bases). The CDR3 sequence is 14 residues long. From germline, CDR1 is SGHTA and CDR2 FQGNSA. V lost 3 bases, J lost 6 bases, and 11 bases lay in between. The CDR3 nucleotides read TGTGCCAGCAGCTTTCAGGGCCCCGATGAAAAACTGTTTTTT. It specifies CASSFQGPDEKLFF.

CDR3 in DNA: TGTGCCAGCAGCCCAGGGACTAGCGGGAGGGCCTCCTACAATGAGCAGTTCTTC. Protein sequence: CASSPGTSGRASYNEQFF. The chain joins TRBV5-6 to TRBJ2-1; TRBD2 matches at 16 bases. Germline lookup yields CDR1 SGHDT and CDR2 YYEEEE. V shed 4 bases and J 0 bases; nucleotides not matched to a gene: 4. The CDR3 extends over 18 amino acids.

This chain links TRBV7-9 with TRBJ1-1; D is uncertain. With 4 bases removed from V and 5 bases from J, the gap between germline ends came to 14 bases. CDR1 and CDR2 (germline): SEHNR, FQNEAQ (reference sequence). CDR3 size: 14 residues. The CDR3 region has the DNA TGTGCCAGCAGCTCGGTGGGGAGGCAAACTGAAGCTTTCTTT. Its translation is CASSSVGRQTEAFF.

The table lists this clone with a count of one. The rearrangement uses TRBV5-6 and TRBJ2-5; the D gene is possibly TRBD1 (5 bases). The assigned J gene may be wrong: the sequence end matches TRBJ2-7 better. Germline V lookup: CDR1 SGHDT, CDR2 YYEEEE. The CDR3 totals 14 residues. The CDR3, as DNA: TGTGCCAGCAGCTTGGGACAGAATACCTACGAGCAGTACTTC. This encodes CASSLGQNTYEQYF.

The chain uses TRBV2 and TRBJ1-5; TRBD1 might be the D (5 bases). Germline CDR1 is SNHLY and CDR2 is FYNNEI. V was trimmed by 5 bases and J by 4 bases, leaving 9 bases between them. This CDR3 is 13 amino acids long. The CDR3 reads CASSQGKNQPQHF. The CDR3 region has the DNA TGTGCCAGCAGTCAGGGTAAGAATCAGCCCCAGCATTTT.

This sequence joins TRBV5-1 and TRBJ2-3, with a weak D call TRBD2 (5 bases). Germline values: CDR1 SGHRS, CDR2 YFSETQ. V shed 0 bases and J shed 4 bases, with 9 bases lying between them. This CDR3 region has 14 residues. CDR3 bases: TGCGCCAGCAGCTTGGAGCCGGGGTCAGATACGCAGTATTTT. It codes for CASSLEPGSDTQYF.

This chain connects TRBV6-5 to TRBJ2-2, with D possibly matching TRBD2 (7 bases). The CDR3 length is 16 residues. Trimming left V 0 bases short and J 5 bases short, with 13 bases between. Germline V gene data show CDR1 as MNHEY and CDR2 as SVGAGI. This chain's CDR3 is CASSYSLQGGTGELFF. In nucleotides, the CDR3 is TGTGCCAGCAGTTACTCGCTACAGGGAGGGACCGGGGAGCTGTTTTTT.

This chain connects TRBV10-2 to TRBJ2-7; TRBD1 agrees at 7 bases. Germline trimming cut 3 bases from V and 2 bases from J; bases unmatched to any gene: 4. The CDR3 has 14 residues. Germline CDR1 WSHSY, CDR2 SAAADI. The CDR3 protein is CASSDPGGTYEQYF. Here the CDR3 DNA reads TGCGCCAGCAGTGATCCAGGGGGAACCTACGAGCAGTACTTC.

To note about this clone: An end of the junction does not agree with germline; a read error may underlie this. The chain uses TRBV7-9 and TRBJ2-1, with 8 bases that match TRBD2. The CDR3 loop spans 12 amino acids. CDR1 is SEHNR, CDR2 FQNEAQ, per germline (reference sequence). CDR3 sequence reads: CSSSTPGGVEFF. Written as DNA, the CDR3 is TGTTCCAGCAGCACCCCCGGGGGGGTAGAGTTCTTC.

The genes are TRBV27 and TRBJ2-3, with TRBD2 matching over 7 bases. The CDR3 length is 15 residues. The junction had 5 bases not matched to a gene; V was cut back by 3 bases and J by 2 bases. The germline gives CDR1 MNHEY, CDR2 SMNVEV (reference sequence). The CDR3 region has the DNA TGTGCCAGCAGTTTCCGACTAGCTCTCACAGATACGCAGTATTTT. As protein: CASSFRLALTDTQYF.

The CDR3 coding sequence is TGCGCCAGCAGTTTCGCCGGGGCCTACGAGCAGTACTTC. This sequence encodes CASSFAGAYEQYF. This chain links TRBV5-1 with TRBJ2-7; D possibly corresponds to TRBD2 (5 bases). The length of the CDR3 is 13 residues. Germline V CDR1 and CDR2: SGHRS, YFSETQ. V was trimmed by 5 bases and J by 2 bases, leaving 11 bases between them.

J is TRBJ2-1 and V is TRBV7-9; 7 bases map to TRBD2. Germline-derived CDR1 and CDR2 are SEHNR and FQNEAQ (reference sequence). The CDR3 totals 14 residues. Trimming took 4 bases from V and 5 from J; bases not matched to a gene: 5. The CDR3 DNA follows: TGTGCCAGCAGCTCTGAGCGGGAAAACAATGAGCAGTTCTTC. Its protein product is CASSSERENNEQFF. The full variable domain, with the rest looked up from reference TRBV7-9 and TRBJ2-1, is DTGVSQNPRHKITKRGQNVTFRCDPISEHNRLYWYRQTLGQGPEFLTYFQNEAQLEKSRLLSDRFSAERPKGSFSTLEIQRTEQGDSAMYLCASSSERENNEQFFGPGTRLTVL.

J is TRBJ2-5 and V is TRBV13; possibly TRBD2 for D (6 bases). The V gene's germline CDR1 is PRHDT and CDR2 FYEKMQ (reference sequence). The length of the CDR3 is 15 residues. V gave up 1 base and J gave up 5 bases, with 14 bases separating them. This chain's CDR3 is CASSLAAGGYETQYF. The DNA of the CDR3 is TGTGCCAGCAGCTTAGCAGCGGGTGGATACGAGACCCAGTACTTC. Filled out from reference TRBV13 and TRBJ2-5, the complete variable domain reads AAGVIQSPRHLIKEKRETATLKCYPIPRHDTVYWYQQGPGQDPQFLISFYEKMQSDKGSIPDRFSAQQFSDYHSELNMSSLELGDSALYFCASSLAAGGYETQYFGPGTRLLVL.

CDR3 nucleotides: TGTGCCAGCAGCTTAGCAGGTGGTAGGGGCAGTCACAATGAGCAGTTCTTC. It is translated as CASSLAGGRGSHNEQFF. This chain joins TRBV7-9 and TRBJ2-1, with a possible D match to TRBD1 (5 bases). The CDR3 runs to 17 residues. The V end lost 0 bases, the J end lost 5 bases, and 17 bases lay between the germline ends. The V gene's germline CDR1 is SEHNR and CDR2 FQNEAQ (reference sequence).

The chain is built from TRBV19 and TRBJ2-1; weak D call: TRBD2 (5 bases). Germline loops: CDR1 LNHDA, CDR2 SQIVND (reference sequence). The CDR3 runs 15 residues. V dropped 3 bases and J dropped 7 bases, with 16 bases sitting between them. CDR3 nucleotides: TGTGCCAGTAGTATCAGGCTACATCCGGGGAATGAGCAGTTCTTC. Its protein is CASSIRLHPGNEQFF.